Given below is one T cell receptor beta chain in context. Its antigen target is currently unknown. Base qualities were left out, and no much larger clone turns up one base away. The immunoSEQ hsTCRbeta Kit was used to sequence TCR beta CDR3 regions from DNA. Processing in the source paper ran as follows. TCR sequencing data were analysed with the ImmunoSEQ Analyzer. T cell clonality was defined as 1 minus Pielou's evenness computed on productive rearrangements. To measure T cell diversity, the inverse Simpson index was applied to productive templates. T cell density was defined as TCR beta template counts normalized to usable DNA, with usable DNA estimated by amplifying and sequencing housekeeping genes. TCR metrics were compared across histologic stages using two-sided Kruskal-Wallis tests. TCRdb holds this immuneACCESS table with in-frame rearrangements only. Some clones are missing; in checked studies, unresolved V genes explain under half, and the rest has no known cause. V, J and clone size are taken as reported in that table, and D and trimming were inferred from the DNA itself. The sample records fewer than 10,000 clones, 70% to 85% of which are singletons. Roughly 2.7% of the sample lies in the top ten.

Sequences MDHEN (CDR1) and SYDVKM (CDR2) are obtained from the germline V gene. The junction shows trimming of 4 bases on V and 4 bases on J, plus 2 bases between the germline ends. From its cysteine to its phenylalanine, the CDR3 spans 11 amino acids. CDR3 DNA is the only sequence kept; it has 33 bases, read in frame from the first base. These data come from a study of immune evolution from preneoplasia to lung adenocarcinoma (dated by TCRdb to the early 2020s). In terms of the full investigation: HLA loss of heterozygosity was observed in approximately 7%, 15% and 30% of AIS, MIA and ADC lesions, respectively, and was not observed in any AAH lesions. The study profiled immune contexture across lung adenocarcinoma precursors and invasive adenocarcinoma using immune gene expression, TCR sequencing and multiplex immunofluorescence. Resected precursor lesions (AAH, AIS, MIA) and invasive adenocarcinomas were each compared against paired morphologically normal lung tissue. The sample size depended on which specimens were available, not on a prior power calculation. The immune data were integrated with whole exome sequencing and methylation data from the same cohort of nodules. The overall cohort comprised some 53 patients with pulmonary nodules who underwent surgical resection. TCR sequencing data were obtained from under 55 patients. It was reported in the study that 90 to 120 samples were used for TCR sequencing. POLYSOLVER was used to infer class I HLA alleles from exome data, and LOHHLA was used to detect allele-specific HLA loss.

Resection was performed on patients in Japan or China between the mid-2010s and the late 2010s. Two lung cancer pathologists independently reviewed H&E slides to confirm the histologic diagnosis of every case. Macro-dissection after pathologic assessment enriched premalignant or tumor cells for nucleic acid extraction. The AllPrep DNA/RNA FFPE Kit was used to isolate DNA from FFPE tissue. The study at large found these results: The highest clonality was observed in normal lung, whereas higher T cell density and diversity but lower clonality appeared to be present in later-stage lesions. The findings were based on association rather than direct causation, and larger cohorts with long-term follow-up and longitudinal biopsies were deemed needed. Because all patients were from Japan and China, applicability to Western populations was uncertain. T cell clonality was highest in KRAS-mutant nodules compared with EGFR-mutant or double wild-type lesions. Normal lung had the highest top T cell clone frequencies, and these frequencies appeared to fall progressively from AAH through AIS, MIA and invasive adenocarcinoma.

Sequencing used FFPE minimally invasive lung adenocarcinoma tissue. What the cell subset or site label conveys for this sample: micro-invasive lung adenocarcinoma (MIA). The source of this sequence is a person at least 80 years old with lung adenocarcinoma. The receptor chain draws on TRBV28 and TRBJ1-5; too little of a D gene remains to name it. The nucleotide sequence is TGTGCCAGCAGTTATAATCAGCCCCAGCATTTT. This gives the protein CASSYNQPQHF.